This TCR beta chain was sequenced in a study of CD8+ T cells in alopecia areata. Regarding the study as a whole: Among the cells sequenced in scalp samples are also the resident alphabeta T cells of normal skin.

Worth noting for this clone: Its matching antigen is unknown.

V gave up 0 bases and J gave up 4 bases, with 18 bases separating them. The CDR3 totals 16 residues. The germline V gene encodes CDR1 GTSNPN and CDR2 SVGIG (reference sequence). Following extraction, RNA underwent reverse transcription to cDNA, which served as the sequencing template. TCRdb's table, derived via immunoSEQ multiplex PCR, lists solely in-frame clones and lacks some. This sample has some 150,000 clones, with roughly 60% found just once. The sample's treatment: oral pan-JAK inhibitor, 5-10 mg twice daily. This specimen consisted of CD4+ T cells sorted from blood, obtained at roughly week 58, from a patient treated with tofacitinib. The receptor was derived from a human donor with alopecia areata. V is TRBV30 and J is TRBJ1-2; D remains ambiguous. The CDR3 reads CAWSVRPHLKSYGYTF. CDR3 in DNA: TGTGCCTGGAGTGTACGACCCCACCTTAAAAGCTATGGCTACACCTTC.